This TCR beta chain was obtained from a study of cytomegalovirus exposure and HLA in healthy donors. The donors, nominally healthy at sampling, likely had unrecorded immune exposures. General study results and limits: A later analysis associated some 16,000 TCR beta sequences with HLA alleles at a 0.05 false discovery rate. The study recorded 164 TCR beta chains that were cytomegalovirus-associated.

In the case of this clone: Its antigen remains unknown.

The PCR was carried out with 60 Vbeta primers and 13 Jbeta primers. This table comes from immunoSEQ multiplex PCR, and its TCRdb copy is limited to in-frame clones, with some not included. Its clone listing holds about 210,000 clones. The sequencing input was PBMCs. The origin of this receptor is a woman in her 30s in good health and CMV-seropositive.

The DNA of the CDR3 is TGCGCCAGCAGCAGGGACAGGGCTTCTACCTACGAGCAGTACTTC. Its translation: CASSRDRASTYEQYF. The chain couples TRBV5-1 to TRBJ2-7; TRBD1 agrees at 9 bases. This CDR3 is built from 15 residues. Losses at the gene ends were 4 bases for V and 2 bases for J; bases not matched to a gene: 7. The germline gives CDR1 SGHRS, CDR2 YFSETQ.